The next 20 T cell receptor beta chains were all read from a single sample in a study of cytomegalovirus exposure and HLA in healthy donors. Primers: 60 Vbeta forward and 13 Jbeta reverse. The repertoire was sequenced with immunoSEQ multiplex PCR; TCRdb's copy has only in-frame clones and lacks some. The data hold about 180,000 clones, with over 60% observed a single time. Sequencing input: PBMCs. The receptors here all came from a man in his late teens or twenties in good health and CMV-seronegative.

The chain employs TRBV19 and TRBJ1-2; a possible D gene is TRBD1 (6 bases). The CDR3 totals 16 residues. The germline V and J ends were trimmed by 3 bases and 2 bases, with 16 bases remaining between them. Germline V CDR1 and CDR2: LNHDA, SQIVND (reference sequence). The CDR3 DNA follows: TGTGCCAGTAGTATCGGGACACTCGTCGAAAACTATGGCTACACCTTC. The encoded protein is CASSIGTLVENYGYTF.

V gene TRBV7-9 combines with J gene TRBJ1-1; D is uncertain. Germline CDR1 SEHNR, CDR2 FQNEAQ (reference sequence). The CDR3 totals 13 residues. V lost 1 base to trimming and J lost 4 bases, with 7 bases between them. The DNA of the CDR3 is TGTGCCAGCAGCTTAGTCTCGGGCACTGAAGCTTTCTTT. This encodes CASSLVSGTEAFF. Complete variable domain (other parts from reference TRBV7-9 and TRBJ1-1): DTGVSQNPRHKITKRGQNVTFRCDPISEHNRLYWYRQTLGQGPEFLTYFQNEAQLEKSRLLSDRFSAERPKGSFSTLEIQRTEQGDSAMYLCASSLVSGTEAFFGQGTRLTVV.

The chain has TRBV4-2 and TRBJ1-6, with D hard to call. V was cut by 0 bases and J by 8 bases, with 11 bases left in between. This CDR3 has 15 residues. Germline CDR1 LGHNA, CDR2 YNFKEQ. The CDR3 region is CASSQELAEYSPLHF. CDR3 nucleotides: TGTGCCAGCAGCCAAGAATTGGCGGAGTATTCACCCCTCCACTTT.

The chain combines TRBV30 with TRBJ1-2; the D gene is possibly TRBD1 (6 bases). The CDR3 is made up of 13 amino acids. Germline CDR1 and CDR2: GTSNPN and SVGIG (reference sequence). V was shortened by 3 bases and J by 8 bases, with 16 bases between the two germline ends. The CDR3 sequence is CAWSPATGYGYTF. DNA of the CDR3: TGTGCCTGGAGCCCTGCTACAGGGTACGGCTACACCTTC.

The CDR3 spells CASKTSGVDTGELFF. CDR3 nucleotides: TGTGCCAGCAAGACTAGCGGGGTCGACACCGGGGAGCTGTTTTTT. This chain uses TRBV6-1 with TRBJ2-2; 11 bases match TRBD2. Germline CDR1 reads MNHNS; CDR2 reads SASEGT. After removal of 7 bases from V and 3 bases from J, the junction contained 4 bases not matched to a gene. This CDR3 has 15 residues.

The genes are TRBV6-5 and TRBJ2-7; D remains unclear. The germline V gene encodes CDR1 MNHEY and CDR2 SVGAGI. CDR3 length: 14 amino acids. Trimming took 1 base from V and 1 from J, leaving 8 bases between them. CDR3 in DNA: TGTGCCAGCAGTTACTACCGCGGTTCCTACGAGCAGTACTTC. This gives the protein CASSYYRGSYEQYF.

V is TRBV9 and J is TRBJ1-6; D call uncertain. CDR3 size: 16 residues. The V end lost 0 bases, the J end lost 9 bases, and 16 bases lay between the germline ends. The germline CDR1 and CDR2 sequences are SGDLS and YYNGEE. CDR3 in DNA: TGTGCCAGCAGCGTAGCTGGCGGTGTGACGGCTTCACCCCTCCACTTT. This codes for CASSVAGGVTASPLHF.

V usage is TRBV28 and J usage is TRBJ2-7, with 10 bases that match TRBD2. The CDR3 extends over 14 amino acids. Germline-derived CDR1 and CDR2 are MDHEN and SYDVKM. J was trimmed by 4 bases and V by 2 bases; bases with no gene match: 2. CDR3 in DNA: TGTGCCAGCAGTTTAATTAGCGGGGGGTACGAGCAGTACTTC. It codes for CASSLISGGYEQYF.

The chain has TRBV9 and TRBJ2-7, with 7 positions matching TRBD1. V lost 3 bases, J lost 5 bases, and 14 bases stayed unmatched. Germline values: CDR1 SGDLS, CDR2 YYNGEE. The CDR3 covers 16 residues. In DNA form, the CDR3 reads TGTGCCAGCAGCGCTACAGGGGCCCCCACTCCGGACGAGCAGTACTTC. Protein product: CASSATGAPTPDEQYF.

This clone was seen a handful of times. This rearrangement joins TRBV7-8 to TRBJ1-2; D perhaps matches TRBD1 (6 bases). Germline V CDR1 and CDR2: SGHVS, FQNEAQ. The CDR3 length is 15 residues. Trimming removed 5 bases from V and 4 bases from J, with 17 bases in between. CDR3 nucleotide sequence: TGTGCCAGCAGCAACCAGGGGCAGGGCTCCTATGGCTACACCTTC. Its protein product is CASSNQGQGSYGYTF.

The gene calls are TRBV5-6 and TRBJ2-7, with 7 bases aligning to TRBD1. V trimming: 4 bases; J trimming: 2 bases; junction bases outside the gene matches: 9. The CDR3 loop spans 15 amino acids. The V gene's germline CDR1 is SGHDT and CDR2 YYEEEE. CDR3 loop: CASSPTGAFPYEQYF. The CDR3 nucleotides are TGTGCCAGCAGCCCAACAGGGGCTTTCCCCTACGAGCAGTACTTC.

This chain connects TRBV10-2 to TRBJ2-7, with 9 bases matching TRBD2. The CDR3 sequence is 14 residues long. The ends lost 10 bases at V and 4 bases at J; junction bases unmatched: 11. CDR1 and CDR2 (germline): WSHSY, SAAADI. Written as DNA, the CDR3 is TGCGCCATCAGGGAGCGGGAGGTAGGGTACGAGCAGTACTTC. As protein: CAIREREVGYEQYF.

V usage is TRBV10-3 and J usage is TRBJ1-2; 8 bases are a match to TRBD1. The CDR3 sequence is 16 residues long. Germline V lookup: CDR1 ENHRY, CDR2 SYGVKD. V trimming: 4 bases; J trimming: 3 bases; junction bases outside the gene matches: 10. CDR3 sequence: CAISGEDRGNDYGYTF. DNA of the CDR3: TGTGCCATCAGTGGTGAAGACAGGGGCAACGACTATGGCTACACCTTC.

This clone showed up just a few times. V usage is TRBV6-4 and J usage is TRBJ2-1; D is unclear. The germline CDR1 and CDR2 sequences are MRHNA and SNTAGT. V was pared by 6 bases and J by 0 bases, with 18 bases between. CDR3 size: 17 residues. The CDR3: CASRAPGCYPSYNEQFF. CDR3 coding DNA: TGTGCCAGCAGGGCCCCCGGGTGTTACCCCTCCTACAATGAGCAGTTCTTC.

The rearrangement joins TRBV27 to TRBJ2-3; TRBD1 matches 9 bases. Germline assignment: CDR1 MNHEY and CDR2 SMNVEV (reference sequence). V shed 5 bases and J 2 bases; nucleotides not matched to a gene: 8. The CDR3 is 16 amino acids. The CDR3: CASSRYRGLDTDTQYF. CDR3 nucleotides: TGTGCCAGCAGTCGATACAGGGGGCTGGACACAGATACGCAGTATTTT.

This clone came up a few times. The rearrangement links TRBV9 to TRBJ2-5; 8 bases map to TRBD1. In germline, CDR1 is SGDLS, CDR2 YYNGEE. Unmatched junction bases numbered 18, after V lost 4 bases and J lost 4 bases. There are 18 residues in the CDR3. The CDR3 nucleotides are TGTGCCAGCAGCCGCCAGGGGTTACAGGGGGTTTTCGGAGAGACCCAGTACTTC. The encoded protein is CASSRQGLQGVFGETQYF.

The CDR3 DNA follows: TGTGCCTGGACCCTAGCGGACTCGAACAATGAGCAGTTCTTC. It translates to CAWTLADSNNEQFF. V is TRBV30 and J is TRBJ2-1, with TRBD2 matching 7 bases. There are 14 residues in the CDR3. Germline V gives CDR1 GTSNPN, CDR2 SVGIG (reference sequence). V shed 4 bases, J shed 5 bases, and the junction held 8 bases outside the gene matches.

The chain couples TRBV27 to TRBJ2-1, with 7 bases fitting TRBD2. The germline V gene has CDR1 MNHEY and CDR2 SMNVEV (reference sequence). J lost 6 bases, V lost 7 bases, and 12 bases had no gene match. This CDR3 comprises 15 residues. The CDR3 DNA is TGTGCCAGCACCTGGCGGACTAGTCGTGTCAATGAGCAGTTCTTC. Protein product: CASTWRTSRVNEQFF.

V is TRBV10-3 and J is TRBJ2-7, with 8 bases aligning to TRBD1. Germline V gene sequence: CDR1 ENHRY, CDR2 SYGVKD. Trimming cost V 0 bases and J 9 bases; bases outside gene matches: 13. The length of the CDR3 is 16 residues. The CDR3 bases are TGTGCCATCAGTGAGTCCCCAGGGGGCCCACCAGGGGGGCAGTACTTC. Its protein is CAISESPGGPPGGQYF.

V is TRBV9 and J is TRBJ2-2, with 14 bases lining up with TRBD2. The CDR3 spans 21 residues. V shed 4 bases and J 6 bases; nucleotides not matched to a gene: 20. Germline CDR1 reads SGDLS; CDR2 reads YYNGEE. This CDR3 reads CASSYPRQTSGGAGWSGELFF. The DNA of the CDR3 is TGTGCCAGCAGCTACCCGCGACAGACTAGCGGGGGGGCGGGGTGGTCCGGGGAGCTGTTTTTT.